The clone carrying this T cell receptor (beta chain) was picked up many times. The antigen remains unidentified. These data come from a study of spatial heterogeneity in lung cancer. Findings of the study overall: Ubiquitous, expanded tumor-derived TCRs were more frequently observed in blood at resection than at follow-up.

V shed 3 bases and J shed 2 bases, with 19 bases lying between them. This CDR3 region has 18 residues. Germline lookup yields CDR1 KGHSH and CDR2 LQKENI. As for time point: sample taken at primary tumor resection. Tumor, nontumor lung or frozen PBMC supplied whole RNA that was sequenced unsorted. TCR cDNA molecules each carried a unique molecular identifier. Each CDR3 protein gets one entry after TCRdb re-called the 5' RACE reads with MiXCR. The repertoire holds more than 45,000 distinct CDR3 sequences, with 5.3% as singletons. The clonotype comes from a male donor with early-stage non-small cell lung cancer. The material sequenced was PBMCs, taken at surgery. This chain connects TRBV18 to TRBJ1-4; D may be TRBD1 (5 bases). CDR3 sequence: CASSPSAQGEATNEKLFF. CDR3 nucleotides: TGTGCCAGCTCACCCTCGGCCCAGGGAGAGGCGACTAATGAAAAACTGTTTTTT.